The rows below give T cell receptor beta chains drawn from one sample of a study of T-cell memory formation after mild COVID-19. TCRdb used MiXCR to reprocess the 5' RACE reads, holding one entry per CDR3 protein. The table includes 580,000 or so distinct CDR3 sequences, around 15% detected once. Source material: PBMCs or a T cell subset sorted from them (not recorded which). All receptors derive from an adult woman who had mild COVID-19 (a few samples of this study predate the infection). Cell type and time point are not known. CDR3s include the opening cysteine and the closing phenylalanine or tryptophan. The D gene is left open where the match is weak. Not all rows give a size; the values are once, few, many and, for expanded clones, a class.

D: TRBD2
J: TRBJ2-3
size: .
V: TRBV5-4
CDR3: CASSFLAGEDTQYF
DNA: TGTGCCAGCAGCTTTTTAGCGGGGGAGGATACGCAGTATTTT

D: TRBD1
J: TRBJ2-3
size: .
V: TRBV7-9
CDR3: CASSYYRGRATDTQYF
DNA: TGTGCCAGCAGCTATTACAGGGGGCGGGCCACAGATACGCAGTATTTT

D: .
J: TRBJ2-5
size: few
V: TRBV5-1
CDR3: CASIPTGGQETQYF
DNA: TGCGCCAGCATCCCCACGGGCGGCCAAGAGACCCAGTACTTC

D: TRBD2
J: TRBJ2-1
size: .
V: TRBV5-1
CDR3: CASSFSGTSGGGVFF
DNA: TGCGCCAGCAGCTTTTCTGGGACTAGCGGGGGCGGGGTGTTCTTC

D: TRBD1
J: TRBJ2-1
size: many
V: TRBV12-3/TRBV12-4
CDR3: CASSPSDRGAEQFF
DNA: TGTGCCAGCAGTCCCTCGGACAGGGGGGCTGAGCAGTTCTTC

D: .
J: TRBJ2-5
size: .
V: TRBV2
CDR3: CASCGGPEETQYF
DNA: TGTGCCAGCTGCGGGGGCCCCGAAGAGACCCAGTACTTC

D: .
J: TRBJ1-5
size: .
V: TRBV4-2
CDR3: CASSLLAREQPQHF
DNA: TGTGCCAGCAGCCTCCTTGCGCGGGAACAGCCCCAGCATTTT

D: TRBD2
J: TRBJ2-5
size: .
V: TRBV7-6
CDR3: CASSPRAGNGGETQYF
DNA: TGTGCCAGCAGCCCAAGAGCGGGGAACGGGGGGGAGACCCAGTACTTC

D: .
J: TRBJ1-3
size: many
V: TRBV5-1
CDR3: CASSLEAISGNTIYF
DNA: TGCGCCAGCAGCTTGGAGGCAATCTCTGGAAACACCATATATTTT

D: TRBD1
J: TRBJ2-2
size: .
V: TRBV29-1
CDR3: CSVMGQGAGELFF
DNA: TGCAGCGTCATGGGACAGGGGGCCGGGGAGCTGTTTTTT

D: .
J: TRBJ1-2
size: .
V: TRBV9
CDR3: CASSVAPAGNYGYTF
DNA: TGTGCCAGCAGCGTAGCCCCAGCAGGTAACTATGGCTACACCTTC

D: .
J: TRBJ1-5
size: .
V: TRBV6-2/TRBV6-3
CDR3: CASSYWGRFQPQHF
DNA: TGTGCCAGCAGTTACTGGGGACGGTTTCAGCCCCAGCATTTT

D: TRBD2
J: TRBJ2-2
size: few
V: TRBV12-3/TRBV12-4
CDR3: CASSSSFISGAELNTGELFF
DNA: TGTGCCAGCAGCTCTAGCTTTATTAGCGGGGCGGAACTGAACACCGGGGAGCTGTTTTTT

D: .
J: TRBJ2-4
size: .
V: TRBV6-6
CDR3: CASSYSAQAMEGYF
DNA: TGTGCCAGCAGTTACTCGGCTCAAGCGATGGAGGGGTACTTC

D: .
J: TRBJ2-5
size: many
V: TRBV15
CDR3: CATSRYQETQYF
DNA: TGTGCCACCAGCAGGTACCAAGAGACCCAGTACTTC

D: .
J: TRBJ1-6
size: .
V: TRBV9
CDR3: CASSFRDDNSPLHF
DNA: TGTGCCAGCAGCTTCCGCGATGATAATTCACCCCTCCACTTT

D: .
J: TRBJ2-3
size: few
V: TRBV29-1
CDR3: CSVDQGADTQYF
DNA: TGCAGCGTTGATCAGGGTGCAGATACGCAGTATTTT

D: TRBD1
J: TRBJ1-2
size: few
V: TRBV2
CDR3: CASRTDRGESYTF
DNA: TGTGCCAGCAGGACGGACAGGGGGGAATCCTACACCTTC

D: TRBD2
J: TRBJ2-7
size: few
V: TRBV9
CDR3: CASSNSGGSGVYEQYF
DNA: TGTGCCAGCAGTAACTCGGGGGGGTCGGGTGTCTACGAGCAGTACTTC

D: TRBD1
J: TRBJ2-1
size: .
V: TRBV6-1
CDR3: CASSADRGLVNEQFF
DNA: TGTGCCAGCAGTGCAGACAGGGGGCTAGTAAATGAGCAGTTCTTC

D: .
J: TRBJ2-2
size: few
V: TRBV18
CDR3: CASSPPPSNTGELFF
DNA: TGTGCCAGCTCACCTCCTCCGTCGAACACCGGGGAGCTGTTTTTT

D: TRBD1
J: TRBJ1-1
size: many
V: TRBV12-3/TRBV12-4
CDR3: CASRSGQGAKNTEAFF
DNA: TGTGCCAGCAGATCCGGACAGGGGGCCAAGAACACTGAAGCTTTCTTT

D: .
J: TRBJ2-2
size: few
V: TRBV27
CDR3: CASSLLRPNTGELFF
DNA: TGTGCCAGCAGTTTATTACGACCGAACACCGGGGAGCTGTTTTTT

D: .
J: TRBJ1-1
size: few
V: TRBV7-3
CDR3: CASSAELGVNTEAFF
DNA: TGTGCCAGCAGCGCCGAACTAGGTGTGAACACTGAAGCTTTCTTT

D: .
J: TRBJ2-3
size: .
V: TRBV19
CDR3: CASSRPSTDTQYF
DNA: TGTGCCAGTAGTCGGCCCAGTACAGATACGCAGTATTTT

D: .
J: TRBJ2-5
size: .
V: TRBV9
CDR3: CASSVGAEETQYF
DNA: TGTGCCAGCAGCGTTGGGGCCGAAGAGACCCAGTACTTC

D: TRBD2
J: TRBJ2-4
size: many
V: TRBV12-3/TRBV12-4
CDR3: CASSWGGNIQYF
DNA: TGTGCCAGCAGTTGGGGGGGGAACATTCAGTACTTC

D: TRBD1
J: TRBJ1-1
size: few
V: TRBV9
CDR3: CASSVDGTGGYEAFF
DNA: TGTGCCAGCAGCGTAGACGGGACAGGGGGCTATGAAGCTTTCTTT

D: .
J: TRBJ2-3
size: .
V: TRBV5-1
CDR3: CASSEGLPGDTQYF
DNA: TGCGCCAGCAGCGAGGGACTCCCCGGAGATACGCAGTATTTT